This is a list of T cell receptor beta chains from one sample in a study of beta chain features in type 1 diabetes. The method was immunoSEQ multiplex PCR; TCRdb's version includes in-frame clones alone and lacks a portion of them. The sample shows fewer than 30,000 clones, less than 70% of them seen only once. The sequenced sample was Tregs from blood. Every receptor here comes from a woman between 18 and 29 years old with type 1 diabetes. Each CDR3 is given with its conserved first and last residue. A D gene is named only where the DNA matches it firmly. Clone size is given for some rows only: seen once, a few or many times, or a class if the clone is expanded.

J gene | D gene | V gene | clone size | CDR3 DNA | CDR3 protein
TRBJ1-2 | TRBD1 | TRBV2 | . | TGTGCCAGCAACCCGGACAGGGTCGGCTATGGCTACACCTTC | CASNPDRVGYGYTF
TRBJ2-1 | . | TRBV7-9 | . | TGTGCCAGCAGCTTAGTATTCCCCGCTACCGAGCAGTTCTTC | CASSLVFPATEQFF
TRBJ1-2 | TRBD1 | TRBV30 | few | TGTGCCTTCCAAAAATGGGACAGGACTAACTATGGCTACACCTTC | CAFQKWDRTNYGYTF
TRBJ2-7 | TRBD2 | TRBV9 | . | TGTGCCAGCAGCGTGTCGGCCGGGACTAGCGTCTACGAGCAGTACTTC | CASSVSAGTSVYEQYF
TRBJ2-2 | . | TRBV5-1 | . | TGCGCCAGCAGCTTGCTTACCGGGGGCACCGGGGAGCTGTTTTTT | CASSLLTGGTGELFF
TRBJ2-2 | . | TRBV11-3 | . | TGTGCCAGCAGCTTATTGTACTTTAGCGGGGAGCTGTTTTTT | CASSLLYFSGELFF
TRBJ2-7 | TRBD1 | TRBV7-8 | once | TGTGCCAGCAGCTTTCTTACCGCGGGCTCAGGGGGAGCTTTAACGTACGAGCAGTACTTC | CASSFLTAGSGGALTYEQYF
TRBJ1-1 | . | TRBV28 | few | TGTGCCAGCAGTTTTAATCTCGGGGGGGCTAGGACTGAAGCTTTCTTT | CASSFNLGGARTEAFF
TRBJ2-7 | TRBD2 | TRBV29-1 | few | TGCAGCGTTCAGCCGGGACTAGCGTACGAGCAGTACTTC | CSVQPGLAYEQYF
TRBJ1-5 | . | TRBV28 | few | TGTGCCAGCAGTTTTGCAGGGGAAGGGGATCAGCCCCAGCATTTT | CASSFAGEGDQPQHF
TRBJ2-5 | TRBD2 | TRBV4-2 | . | TGTGCCAGCAGCCAAGATGGGGTAGCGGGAGGTCGAGAGACCCAGTACTTC | CASSQDGVAGGRETQYF
TRBJ2-7 | . | TRBV28 | . | TGTGCCAGCAGGACCCGGCGACTAGTTCCGTGGCAGTACTTC | CASRTRRLVPWQYF
TRBJ1-1 | . | TRBV28 | . | TGTGCCAGCAGTTTATCTACGGGGAGAACTGAAGCTTTCTTT | CASSLSTGRTEAFF
TRBJ1-4 | . | TRBV5-1 | . | TGCGCCAGCAGCTTGGCCGGGTACAGCGGGGCCGGTGAAAAACTGTTTTTT | CASSLAGYSGAGEKLFF
TRBJ2-4 | TRBD2 | TRBV27 | . | TGTGCCAGCAGTTCCGGACTAGCGGGAGGGCCAAACATTCAGTACTTC | CASSSGLAGGPNIQYF
TRBJ2-3 | . | TRBV29-1 | . | TGCAGCGTCGATGAACTCACAGATACGCAGTATTTT | CSVDELTDTQYF
TRBJ2-1 | TRBD2 | TRBV5-1 | . | TGCGCCAGCAGCTTGGCCCAGCGGGAGTTTGGTGAGCAGTTCTTC | CASSLAQREFGEQFF
TRBJ2-7 | TRBD2 | TRBV7-2 | . | TGTGCCAGCAGCCTGGGACGGGGGGGAGTAAAAGACTACGAGCAGTACTTC | CASSLGRGGVKDYEQYF